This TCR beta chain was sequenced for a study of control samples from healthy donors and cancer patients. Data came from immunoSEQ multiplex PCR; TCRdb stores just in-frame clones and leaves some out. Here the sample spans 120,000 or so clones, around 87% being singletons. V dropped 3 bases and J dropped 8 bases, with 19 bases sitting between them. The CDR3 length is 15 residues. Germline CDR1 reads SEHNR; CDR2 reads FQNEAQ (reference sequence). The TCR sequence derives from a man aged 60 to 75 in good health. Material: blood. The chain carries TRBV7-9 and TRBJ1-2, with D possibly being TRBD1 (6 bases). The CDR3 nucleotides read TGTGCCAGCAGCTTTTTTGGACAGCCCGAGGGGGGCTACACCTTC. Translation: CASSFFGQPEGGYTF.